A selection of T cell receptor beta chains follows, all from one sample in a study of cytomegalovirus exposure and HLA in healthy donors. The data were produced by immunoSEQ multiplex PCR, yet TCRdb's version contains in-frame clones alone and is incomplete. The sample yields some 190,000 clones, approximately 80% seen once. Sequencing was done on a sample of PBMCs. These receptors were taken from a girl aged 10-17 years in good health and CMV-seropositive. Each CDR3 is given without its conserved first and last residue. Each record gives: V gene, J gene, clone size, CDR3 protein. The size entry is marked missing in some rows and otherwise reads once, few, many or a size class.

v_gene: TRBV11-2; j_gene: TRBJ1-4; abundance: .; CDR3aa: ASSTTGTEKLF
v_gene: TRBV7-2; j_gene: TRBJ2-1; abundance: .; CDR3aa: ASSLAREYNEQF
v_gene: TRBV7-2; j_gene: TRBJ2-3; abundance: .; CDR3aa: ASSEWEGTDTQY
v_gene: TRBV4-1; j_gene: TRBJ1-1; abundance: .; CDR3aa: ASSPRQGEERTEAF
v_gene: TRBV6-6; j_gene: TRBJ2-5; abundance: .; CDR3aa: ASSYSGGLETQY
v_gene: TRBV27; j_gene: TRBJ1-1; abundance: few; CDR3aa: ASNIGQGATEAF
v_gene: TRBV6-1; j_gene: TRBJ1-2; abundance: .; CDR3aa: ASRERDRDYGYT
v_gene: TRBV9; j_gene: TRBJ1-1; abundance: .; CDR3aa: ASSGTVGGTEAF
v_gene: TRBV5-1; j_gene: TRBJ2-1; abundance: .; CDR3aa: ASSLAVAYNEQF
v_gene: TRBV11-2; j_gene: TRBJ2-1; abundance: .; CDR3aa: ASSLGTSGRYNEQF
v_gene: TRBV5-4; j_gene: TRBJ2-1; abundance: .; CDR3aa: ASSLPPRLVIQREGHEQF
v_gene: TRBV10-2; j_gene: TRBJ2-3; abundance: few; CDR3aa: ASGTSWPDTQY
v_gene: TRBV6-1; j_gene: TRBJ1-2; abundance: .; CDR3aa: ASSEHIIGQGGYGYT
v_gene: TRBV5-8; j_gene: TRBJ1-1; abundance: .; CDR3aa: ASSHRYTEAF
v_gene: TRBV27; j_gene: TRBJ2-1; abundance: .; CDR3aa: ASSLVGSRGNEQF
v_gene: TRBV6-1; j_gene: TRBJ2-7; abundance: .; CDR3aa: ASSPGTGVYEQY
v_gene: TRBV6-6; j_gene: TRBJ2-3; abundance: .; CDR3aa: ASSQDRWITDTQY
v_gene: TRBV9; j_gene: TRBJ1-1; abundance: .; CDR3aa: ASSAPGQGNTEAF
v_gene: TRBV29-1; j_gene: TRBJ1-1; abundance: .; CDR3aa: SVSQGSGTEAF
v_gene: TRBV5-1; j_gene: TRBJ2-5; abundance: few; CDR3aa: ASSLTGGLTETQY
v_gene: TRBV7-2; j_gene: TRBJ2-4; abundance: .; CDR3aa: ASSSQVVYSGAKNIQY
v_gene: TRBV6-5; j_gene: TRBJ2-7; abundance: .; CDR3aa: ASSTGTGLYEQY
v_gene: TRBV4-2; j_gene: TRBJ1-2; abundance: .; CDR3aa: ASSQAQGGGYGYT
v_gene: TRBV6-5; j_gene: TRBJ2-7; abundance: .; CDR3aa: ASSRRGKSSYEQY
v_gene: TRBV6-1; j_gene: TRBJ2-7; abundance: .; CDR3aa: ASSEGQGAVSYEQY
v_gene: TRBV2; j_gene: TRBJ2-7; abundance: .; CDR3aa: ASSEGWGGSSYEQY
v_gene: TRBV4-1; j_gene: TRBJ1-2; abundance: .; CDR3aa: ASSPSGSGPSNYGYT
v_gene: TRBV6-5; j_gene: TRBJ2-7; abundance: .; CDR3aa: ASSYTPGLAYEQY
v_gene: TRBV4-1; j_gene: TRBJ1-3; abundance: few; CDR3aa: ASSHIVWGADSGNTIY
v_gene: TRBV7-9; j_gene: TRBJ2-7; abundance: few; CDR3aa: ASSPRAGGQY
v_gene: TRBV29-1; j_gene: TRBJ2-5; abundance: .; CDR3aa: SVYRVSLETQY
v_gene: TRBV18; j_gene: TRBJ2-5; abundance: .; CDR3aa: ASSPDLQETQY
v_gene: TRBV6-4; j_gene: TRBJ2-3; abundance: .; CDR3aa: ASSLGLTDTQY